These 19 T cell receptor beta chains came from one sample sequenced in a study of T cell clonality in common variable immunodeficiency. Their recognized antigens are unknown. Study-level points and caveats: Common variable immunodeficiency TCR beta sequences reportedly had fewer deletions and N-nucleotide insertions.

Only in-frame clones appear in the TCRdb table, and some are missing; sequencing was by immunoSEQ multiplex PCR. The repertoire consists of approximately 29,000 clones, none detected only once. The specimen was peripheral blood mononuclear cells. The receptor source for this set is a human donor with common variable immunodeficiency.

This clone has more than one count but fewer than ten. Read data end 3 residues before the CDR3 end; the end is taken from the germline J gene. The chain employs TRBV11-2 and TRBJ2-7, with 13 bases that match TRBD2. Germline V gene sequence: CDR1 SGHAT, CDR2 FQNNGV. CDR3 length equals 14 residues. V shed 4 bases, J shed 4 bases, and the junction held 1 base outside the gene matches. CDR3 in amino acids: CASSSGLAGYEQYF. Partial CDR3 DNA: TGTGCCAGCAGCTCGGGACTAGCGGGGTACGAG.

There are many counts of this clone. From the germline J gene comes the end of the CDR3, since the read stops 3 residues before it. This chain uses TRBV2 with TRBJ2-1, with 8 bases lining up with TRBD1. After removal of 6 bases from V and 4 bases from J, the junction contained 5 bases not matched to a gene. This CDR3 contains 14 residues. Germline lookup yields CDR1 SNHLY and CDR2 FYNNEI. The CDR3 sequence: CASRGQDLYNEQFF. The covered CDR3 bases are TGTGCCAGCAGGGGACAGGACTTATACAATGAG. Variable domain in full (rest from reference TRBV2 and TRBJ2-1): EPEVTQTPSHQVTQMGQEVILRCVPISNHLYFYWYRQILGQKVEFLVSFYNNEISEKSEIFDDQFSVERPDGSNFTLKIRSTKLEDSAMYFCASRGQDLYNEQFFGPGTRLTVL.

This clone was counted ten times or more. From the germline J gene comes the end of the CDR3, since the read stops 3 residues before it. The V call is TRBV6-1, the J call TRBJ1-1; no clear D. Germline V lookup: CDR1 MNHNS, CDR2 SASEGT. The length of the CDR3 is 15 residues. V gave up 2 bases and J gave up 0 bases, with 10 bases separating them. Here the CDR3 reads CASSERGLMNTEAFF. CDR3 bases read: TGTGCCAGCAGTGAAAGAGGACTGATGAACACTGAA.

Within the sample, this clone is medium-sized (0.01 to 0.1%). Read sequence stops 3 residues before the CDR3 end, and the germline J gene provides the missing end. This chain connects TRBV20-1 to TRBJ2-3, with TRBD1 as a possible D gene (6 bases). The germline gives CDR1 DFQATT, CDR2 SNEGSKA (reference sequence). The CDR3 has 14 amino acids. V lost 0 bases to trimming and J lost 6 bases, with 13 bases between them. The CDR3 is CSARDGDRLDTQYF. Partial CDR3 DNA: TGCAGTGCTAGAGATGGTGACAGGCTCGATACG.

This clone appeared many times. The CDR3 end is not reached by the read, which stops 3 residues before it; the germline J gene fills it in. The chain uses TRBV20-1 and TRBJ1-6; D remains unclear. Germline values: CDR1 DFQATT, CDR2 SNEGSKA (reference sequence). CDR3 length equals 12 residues. CDR3 bases read: TGCAGTGCTAGAGCGACGAGAGCGCCC. Residues: CSARATRAP. The full CDR3 reads CSARATRAPLHF.

This clone is judged medium-sized. CDR3 bases read: TGTGCCAGCTCAAATAAGACAGGGGGCGGCTACGAG. Residues: CASSNKTGGGYE. The whole CDR3 is CASSNKTGGGYEQYF. The chain has TRBV18 and TRBJ2-7, with 10 bases lining up with TRBD1. The CDR3 end is not reached by the read, which stops 3 residues before it; the germline J gene fills it in. The V segment lost 5 bases and the J segment 3 bases; nucleotides outside the gene matches: 7. The CDR3 loop spans 15 amino acids. Germline CDR1 and CDR2: KGHSH and LQKENI.

This clone was picked up many times. The observed sequence ends 3 residues before the CDR3 terminus, with the missing tail filled in from the germline J gene. The chain uses TRBV2 and TRBJ1-5; 7 bases agree with TRBD1. There are 15 residues in the CDR3. Germline-derived CDR1 and CDR2 are SNHLY and FYNNEI. V shed 6 bases and J 3 bases; nucleotides not matched to a gene: 8. This CDR3 reads CASRTGKNPNQPQHF. CDR3 bases read: TGTGCCAGCAGGACAGGGAAAAACCCCAATCAGCCC.

Remarks on this clone: The read ends 3 residues shy of where the CDR3 ends; the end is completed using the germline J gene. The genes are TRBV25-1 and TRBJ1-3, with 7 bases identical to TRBD1. Germline CDR1 MGHDK, CDR2 SYGVNS. The CDR3 spans 14 residues. V lost 3 bases, J lost 4 bases, and 3 bases stayed unmatched. CDR3 bases read: TGTGCCAGCAGTGAGGTGGGACAGGGAAACACC. Amino acids: CASSEVGQGNT. Given in full, the CDR3 is CASSEVGQGNTIYF. The full variable domain, completed using reference TRBV25-1 and TRBJ1-3, is EADIYQTPRYLVIGTGKKITLECSQTMGHDKMYWYQQDPGMELHLIHYSYGVNSTEKGDLSSESTVSRIRTEHFPLTLESARPSHTSQYLCASSEVGQGNTIYFGEGSWLTVV.

This clone occurred a few times. The sequence runs out 3 residues before the end of the CDR3; the remainder is reconstructed from the germline J gene. This chain connects TRBV20-1 to TRBJ2-7; TRBD2 matches at 8 bases. This CDR3 is 14 amino acids long. V lost 5 bases, J lost 3 bases, and 9 bases stayed unmatched. Germline-derived CDR1 and CDR2 are DFQATT and SNEGSKA (reference sequence). The CDR3 loop reads CSADRGGSRYEQYF. The sequenced part of the CDR3 DNA is TGCAGTGCTGATCGGGGGGGCTCCCGCTACGAG.

This clone was observed at least ten times. The read gets to within 3 residues of the CDR3 end, and the germline J gene fills in the rest. This chain uses TRBV14 with TRBJ2-1; TRBD1 matches at 8 bases. V lost 3 bases to trimming and J lost 1 base; unmatched junction nucleotides: 8. In germline, CDR1 is SGHDN, CDR2 FVKESK. There are 17 residues in the CDR3. The sequenced CDR3 bases are TGTGCCAGCAGCCAGGGGACAGGAAAGGTTTCCTACAATGAG. This codes for CASSQGTGKVSYNE. The whole CDR3 sequence is CASSQGTGKVSYNEQFF.

This clone was detected ten times or more. CDR3 in amino acids: CAISGGLAGGFSTDTQYF. The covered CDR3 bases are TGTGCCATCAGTGGGGGGCTAGCGGGAGGATTTAGCACAGATACG. The chain joins TRBV10-3 to TRBJ2-3; 11 bases map to TRBD2. Sequencing ends 3 residues short of the CDR3 end; the germline J gene provides the rest. The CDR3 runs to 18 residues. Trimming removed 4 bases from V and 0 bases from J; junction bases left unmatched: 9. In germline, CDR1 is ENHRY, CDR2 SYGVKD.

The sample holds many counts of this clone. The read gets to within 3 residues of the CDR3 end, and the germline J gene fills in the rest. This chain connects TRBV18 to TRBJ2-4, with TRBD1 matching over 8 bases. This CDR3 is built from 15 residues. The germline V gene encodes CDR1 KGHSH and CDR2 LQKENI. Germline trimming cut 4 bases from V and 3 bases from J; bases unmatched to any gene: 5. The sequenced CDR3 bases are TGTGCCAGCTCACAGGACAGGGTGGGCAAAAACATT. Its protein is CASSQDRVGKNI. The entire CDR3 is CASSQDRVGKNIQYF.

This clone was observed many times. The read gets to within 3 residues of the CDR3 end, and the germline J gene fills in the rest. The rearrangement links TRBV28 to TRBJ2-7; TRBD1 matches 10 bases. From germline, CDR1 is MDHEN and CDR2 SYDVKM. Trimming cost V 2 bases and J 3 bases; bases outside gene matches: 10. This CDR3 comprises 17 residues. This CDR3 is CASSLSRDRGPVYEQYF. Incomplete CDR3 DNA: TGTGCCAGCAGTTTAAGTCGGGACAGGGGTCCAGTCTACGAG.

This clone was counted ten times or more. The read stops 3 residues short of the end of the CDR3; the missing end is completed from the germline J gene. The chain employs TRBV29-1 and TRBJ2-7; possibly TRBD1 for D (6 bases). V shed 4 bases and J shed 3 bases, with 10 bases lying between them. The length of the CDR3 is 12 residues. From germline, CDR1 is SQVTM and CDR2 ANQGSEA. The covered CDR3 bases are TGCAGCGTTGGTCGGACAGTCTACGAG. Its translation is CSVGRTVYE. The full-length CDR3 reads as CSVGRTVYEQYF.

This clone was seen ten or more times. The CDR3 end lies 3 residues beyond the end of the read and is filled in from the germline J gene. The chain joins TRBV5-1 to TRBJ1-2, with TRBD1 identical over 7 bases. With 7 bases clipped from V and 4 bases from J, the junction kept 7 bases outside the gene matches. Germline CDR1 is SGHRS and CDR2 is YFSETQ. The length of the CDR3 is 13 residues. The CDR3 bases that were read are TGCGCCAGCGGGACAGCCGCGGGCTATGGC. Its protein is CASGTAAGYG. The whole CDR3 protein is CASGTAAGYGYTF.

About this clone itself: The CDR3 end falls 3 residues outside the read, so it is completed with the germline J gene. This chain connects TRBV5-6 to TRBJ2-2, with D perhaps TRBD1 or TRBD2 (5 bases each). The CDR3 has 12 amino acids. CDR1 SGHDT and CDR2 YYEEEE come from the germline V gene. The ends were cut back, 4 bases at V and 7 bases at J, with 8 bases in the middle. The CDR3 is CASSEGRGELFF. The part of the CDR3 DNA that was read is TGTGCCAGCAGCGAGGGGCGCGGGGAG. The variable domain in full, with the rest retrieved from reference TRBV5-6 and TRBJ2-2, is DAGVTQSPTHLIKTRGQQVTLRCSPKSGHDTVSWYQQALGQGPQFIFQYYEEEERQRGNFPDRFSGHQFPNYSSELNVNALLLGDSALYLCASSEGRGELFFGEGSRLTVL.

In this sample, this clone turned up a few times. The read stops 3 residues short of the end of the CDR3; the missing end is completed from the germline J gene. This sequence joins TRBV20-1 and TRBJ2-7; a weak D match, TRBD2 (6 bases). Germline V gene lookup returns CDR1 DFQATT and CDR2 SNEGSKA (reference sequence). The V end was cut by 0 bases, the J end by 1 base, with 19 bases between. The CDR3 length is 17 residues. The CDR3 region is CSARDLEGLASSYEQYF. The CDR3 DNA, read in part, is TGCAGTGCTAGAGATCTCGAAGGGCTAGCGTCTTCCTACGAG.

This clone was detected only a few times. The sequence runs out 3 residues before the end of the CDR3; the remainder is reconstructed from the germline J gene. The chain couples TRBV19 to TRBJ2-5, with 7 bases fitting TRBD2. CDR3 length: 14 amino acids. Germline V CDR1 and CDR2: LNHDA, SQIVND (reference sequence). The J segment lost 0 bases and the V segment lost 4 bases, leaving 2 bases of the junction unmatched. The CDR3 sequence: CASSRAGYQETQYF. CDR3 DNA, as far as it was read: TGTGCCAGTAGTAGAGCGGGATACCAAGAGACC.

The table lists this clone with many counts. The CDR3 end falls 3 residues outside the read, so it is completed with the germline J gene. The V gene is TRBV7-2, the J gene TRBJ1-1; TRBD1 might be the D (6 bases). CDR3 length equals 14 residues. The V gene lost 2 bases and the J gene lost 1 base, with 8 bases spanning the gap. Germline V lookup: CDR1 SGHTA, CDR2 FQGNSA. CDR3 DNA, as far as it was read: TGTGCCAGCAGCTTATGGGGGCGGAACACTGAA. It codes for CASSLWGRNTE. The CDR3, in full, reads CASSLWGRNTEAFF.